The entry that follows covers one TCR beta chain sequence. This sample was taken from a study of blood T cell repertoires in COVID-19. Overall study context: From the United States, Italy and Spain came samples of acute and convalescent COVID-19.

With 1 base clipped from V and 2 bases from J, the junction kept 5 bases outside the gene matches. The CDR3 is made up of 17 amino acids. Germline V gene data show CDR1 as LGHNA and CDR2 as YNFKEQ. The authors' processing: Amplification of reference gene primers was used by the study to estimate nucleated cell counts. Sequencing used immunoSEQ multiplex PCR; TCRdb keeps in-frame clones, though not all of them. From that table come the V and J calls and clone size; the DNA was used to work out D and trimming. Among about 530,000 clones listed, approximately 91% were seen once. Followed longitudinally, the Seattle patients had been enrolled during active infection.

Sequencing was done on a sample of peripheral blood. The source of this sequence is a woman aged 45 to 65 with COVID-19, enrolled during active disease. The V call is TRBV4-2, the J call TRBJ2-3, with 11 bases identical to TRBD2. The CDR3 loop reads CASSQGSSGGTTDTQYF. Written as DNA, the CDR3 is TGTGCCAGCAGCCAAGGGTCTAGCGGGGGGACCACAGATACGCAGTATTTT.